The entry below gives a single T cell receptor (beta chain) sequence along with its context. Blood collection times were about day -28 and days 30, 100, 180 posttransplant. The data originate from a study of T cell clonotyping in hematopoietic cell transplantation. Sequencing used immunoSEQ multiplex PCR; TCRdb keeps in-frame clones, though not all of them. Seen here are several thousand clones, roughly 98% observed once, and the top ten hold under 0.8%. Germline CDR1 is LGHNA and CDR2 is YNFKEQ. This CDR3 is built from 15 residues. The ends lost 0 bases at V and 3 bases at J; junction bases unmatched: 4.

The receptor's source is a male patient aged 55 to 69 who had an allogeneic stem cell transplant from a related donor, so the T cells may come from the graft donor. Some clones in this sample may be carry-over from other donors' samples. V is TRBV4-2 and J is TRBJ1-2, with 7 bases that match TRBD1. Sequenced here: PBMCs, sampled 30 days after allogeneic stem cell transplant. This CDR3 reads CASSQDGQDDYGYTF. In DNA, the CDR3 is TGTGCCAGCAGCCAAGATGGACAGGATGACTATGGCTACACCTTC.